The source of this T cell receptor (beta chain) is a study of T cell clones after liver transplantation. At the level of the study: Three of the eight recipients were HCV-positive; the rest had non-autoimmune, non-viral transplant indications. The study's findings and limits: Rather than being deleted, graft donor-reactive T cells may have moved into the graft.

Germline V gene data show CDR1 as SGDLS and CDR2 as YYNGEE. Trimming cost V 4 bases and J 1 base, with 11 bases left between them. CDR3 length: 15 amino acids. Points on this clone: Its antigen is still unknown.

Measured with immunoSEQ multiplex PCR; TCRdb has only the in-frame clones, and not every one. This sample has roughly 51,000 clones; roughly 71% occur once, and the top ten carry about 10%. The receptor comes from a human patient who received a liver transplant. T cells may partly derive from the graft donor. The chain couples TRBV9 to TRBJ2-2, with D hard to call. Source: CD4+ T cells from blood, taken 52 to 60 months after liver transplant. The CDR3 DNA reads as TGTGCCAGCAGCCCGCTTGCGGAGAACACCGGGGAGCTGTTTTTT. Protein sequence: CASSPLAENTGELFF.